The rows below give T cell receptor beta chains drawn from one sample of a study of T cells in Graves' hyperthyroidism and ophthalmopathy. TCRdb used MiXCR to reprocess the multiplex PCR reads, holding one entry per CDR3 protein. The repertoire holds hundreds of thousands of distinct CDR3 sequences, with around 13% as singletons. The sequencing input was blood. These receptors originate from a woman in her late teens or twenties with Graves' hyperthyroidism. Both conserved end residues are part of each CDR3. A D gene is named only where the DNA matches it firmly. The size entry is marked missing in some rows and otherwise reads once, few, many or a size class.

len: 20; d_gene: TRBD2; v_gene: TRBV4-1; j_gene: TRBJ2-2; abundance: NA; CDR3nt: TGCGCCAGCACAGCCGACGCGGGAGTCATGGCCGGATCGAACACCGGGGAGCTGTTTTTT; CDR3aa: CASTADAGVMAGSNTGELFF
len: 16; d_gene: NA; v_gene: TRBV27; j_gene: TRBJ1-4; abundance: many; CDR3nt: TGTGCCAGCAGTCCCGTGTTCTTGGGGCCAAGGGAAAAACTGTTTTTT; CDR3aa: CASSPVFLGPREKLFF
len: 12; d_gene: NA; v_gene: TRBV11-2; j_gene: TRBJ1-6; abundance: many; CDR3nt: TGTGCCAGCAGCCCTCCCGACAGGCCCCTCCACTTT; CDR3aa: CASSPPDRPLHF
len: 14; d_gene: NA; v_gene: TRBV7-3; j_gene: TRBJ2-1; abundance: NA; CDR3nt: TGTGCCAGCAGCTTAAGCGGGGAGTCCAATGAGCAGTTCTTC; CDR3aa: CASSLSGESNEQFF
len: 16; d_gene: NA; v_gene: TRBV2; j_gene: TRBJ2-1; abundance: few; CDR3nt: TGTGCCAGCAGTGGCGGGATCGCGGGGCCATACAATGAGCAGTTCTTC; CDR3aa: CASSGGIAGPYNEQFF
len: 13; d_gene: NA; v_gene: TRBV7-3; j_gene: TRBJ2-1; abundance: NA; CDR3nt: TGTGCCAGCAGCAGGGGGGCCGACAATGAGCAGTTCTTC; CDR3aa: CASSRGADNEQFF
len: 8; d_gene: NA; v_gene: TRBV20-1; j_gene: TRBJ1-1; abundance: many; CDR3nt: TGCAGTGCTGGGGCGACCTTCTTT; CDR3aa: CSAGATFF
len: 15; d_gene: NA; v_gene: TRBV20-1; j_gene: TRBJ2-5; abundance: many; CDR3nt: TGCAGTGCTAGCCAAGGCAGGGGAGGCCGTGAGACCCAGTACTTC; CDR3aa: CSASQGRGGRETQYF
len: 14; d_gene: NA; v_gene: TRBV3-1; j_gene: TRBJ1-4; abundance: many; CDR3nt: TGTGCCAGCAGCGGACAGTGGACAGATGAAAAACTGTTTTTT; CDR3aa: CASSGQWTDEKLFF
len: 16; d_gene: NA; v_gene: TRBV20-1; j_gene: TRBJ2-5; abundance: NA; CDR3nt: TGCAGTGCTAGAGATCCGTCGGGGCAGGAGGGCGAGACCCAGTACTTC; CDR3aa: CSARDPSGQEGETQYF
len: 15; d_gene: TRBD2; v_gene: TRBV28; j_gene: TRBJ2-1; abundance: many; CDR3nt: TGTGCCAGCAGTCCCCAGGGACTAGCAAACAATGAGCAGTTCTTC; CDR3aa: CASSPQGLANNEQFF
len: 17; d_gene: TRBD1; v_gene: TRBV20-1; j_gene: TRBJ2-4; abundance: NA; CDR3nt: TGCAGTGCTCTTCCGACAGGGCTCGTTCAAGCCAAAAACATTCAGTACTTC; CDR3aa: CSALPTGLVQAKNIQYF
len: 15; d_gene: TRBD2; v_gene: TRBV10-3; j_gene: TRBJ2-3; abundance: NA; CDR3nt: TGTGCCATCAGTGGTAGCGGGGGGGCATCAGATACGCAGTATTTT; CDR3aa: CAISGSGGASDTQYF
len: 16; d_gene: NA; v_gene: TRBV10-3; j_gene: TRBJ1-5; abundance: few; CDR3nt: TGTGCCATCAGTGAGAGGCCAGGGAAGGGAGTAAAGCCCCAGCATTTT; CDR3aa: CAISERPGKGVKPQHF